The entry that follows covers one TCR beta chain sequence. Its antigen is not known. Distinct nucleotide sequences in the sample also encode this CDR3. Profiling relied on immunoSEQ multiplex PCR, and the TCRdb table lists in-frame clones only, not all of them. The repertoire consists of under 150,000 clones, with nearly 90% occurring once and the leading ten covering roughly a tenth. The record originates from a study of T cell responses to AZD1222 COVID-19 vaccine. Study results and caveats: Researchers report vaccine-associated CD4 TCRs spanning spike, with dominance at 160-218 and 743-854.

After removal of 6 bases from V and 8 bases from J, the junction contained 11 bases not matched to a gene. This CDR3 is 15 amino acids long. Germline V gene sequence: CDR1 SGDLS, CDR2 YYNGEE. This material consisted of peripheral blood, taken 28 days after the second AZD1222 dose. The chain uses TRBV9 and TRBJ1-6; 7 bases line up with TRBD1. This TCR came from an adult who received the AZD1222 COVID-19 vaccine. Here the CDR3 reads CASNRQGSSDSPLHF. The DNA of the CDR3 is TGTGCCAGCAACCGACAGGGTAGCTCTGATTCACCCCTCCACTTT. The variable domain in full, completed from reference TRBV9 and TRBJ1-6, reads DSGVTQTPKHLITATGQRVTLRCSPRSGDLSVYWYQQSLDQGLQFLIQYYNGEERAKGNILERFSAQQFPDLHSELNLSSLELGDSALYFCASNRQGSSDSPLHFGNGTRLTVT.